This T cell receptor beta chain appears in the sequencing data of a study of blood T cells in healthy people across ages. Points from the study as a whole: TCR beta diversity per million T cells fell roughly linearly with age.

As for this clonotype: What it binds is not known.

Next came a second PCR, run for about 7 to 12 cycles, which used a sample-barcoded 5' primer along with a J-beta primer mix. Each cDNA molecule was tagged by a template-switch adaptor with 12 random nucleotides. Samples each returned at least 2.5 million CDR3-containing paired-end reads. TCRdb re-derived calls from the 5' RACE reads in MiXCR, one entry per CDR3 protein. The sample contains 800,000 to 950,000 distinct CDR3 sequences, about 48% of which appear only once. Germline CDR1 MNHEY, CDR2 SVGEGT. This CDR3 has 11 amino acids. V lost 11 bases and J lost 8; bases outside the gene matches: 7. The source material was blood. This TCR was recovered from a man in his thirties or forties in good health. The chain carries TRBV6-2 or TRBV6-3 and TRBJ1-1, with TRBD1 identical over 8 bases. The CDR3 region is CAAGQGLEAFF. The CDR3 DNA sequence: TGTGCCGCCGGACAGGGACTAGAAGCTTTCTTT.